The rows below give T cell receptor beta chains drawn from one sample of a study of shared clonotypes between healthy human individuals. The protocol was immunoSEQ multiplex PCR, while the TCRdb copy is restricted to in-frame clones and leaves out a portion. The sample has millions of clones, roughly 94% seen once; the top ten hold 0.1% to 0.15%. Sequenced: naive CD4+ T cells sorted from blood. All receptors derive from a man between 18 and 29 years old in good health. The CDR3 runs from the conserved cysteine through the conserved F or W.

V gene	J gene	CDR3 protein
TRBV19	TRBJ1-5	CASSGGTKDGNQPQHF
TRBV6-1	TRBJ2-7	CASSERQGSGEQYF
TRBV28	TRBJ1-1	CASSLGTTRTEAFF
TRBV19	TRBJ1-6	CASSITDGSNSPLHF
TRBV30	TRBJ1-6	CAWSPSSDLRSPLHF
TRBV19	TRBJ1-5	CASTSDGYDQPQHF
TRBV5-1	TRBJ1-1	CASSPPGTLGTEAFF
TRBV2	TRBJ2-1	CATGLGYEQFF
TRBV5-1	TRBJ2-3	CASSLRGMGDTQYF
TRBV4-1	TRBJ1-5	CASSQVGSNQPQHF
TRBV10-3	TRBJ2-1	CAISESPASASGEQFF
TRBV10-3	TRBJ2-5	CATSGGDETQYF
TRBV18	TRBJ2-7	CASSPRQSSYEQYF
TRBV6-1	TRBJ2-2	CASSGQGLSTGELFF
TRBV5-1	TRBJ2-7	CASSLVLGAGYEQYF
TRBV6-5	TRBJ2-7	CASSGQGASYEQYF
TRBV6-6	TRBJ1-6	CASGGSYNSPLHF
TRBV9	TRBJ1-2	CASSVGQGANLDYGYTF
TRBV14	TRBJ1-1	CASSQGQEDTEAFF
TRBV10-3	TRBJ1-5	CAISTGLGPQHF